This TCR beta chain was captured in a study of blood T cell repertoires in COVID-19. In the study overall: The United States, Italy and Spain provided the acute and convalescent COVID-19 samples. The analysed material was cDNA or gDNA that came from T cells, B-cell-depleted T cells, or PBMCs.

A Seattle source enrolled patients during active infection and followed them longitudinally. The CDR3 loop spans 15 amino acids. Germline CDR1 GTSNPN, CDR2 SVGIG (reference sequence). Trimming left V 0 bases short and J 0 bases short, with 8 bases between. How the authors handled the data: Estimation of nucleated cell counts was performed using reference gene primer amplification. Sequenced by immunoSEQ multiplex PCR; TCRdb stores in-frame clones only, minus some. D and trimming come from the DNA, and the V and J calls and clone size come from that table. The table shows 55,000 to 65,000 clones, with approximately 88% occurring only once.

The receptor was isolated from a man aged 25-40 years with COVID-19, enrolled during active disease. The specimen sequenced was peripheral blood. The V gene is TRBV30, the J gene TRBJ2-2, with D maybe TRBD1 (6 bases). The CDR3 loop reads CAWSVSGANTGELFF. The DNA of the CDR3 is TGTGCCTGGAGTGTATCAGGGGCGAACACCGGGGAGCTGTTTTTT.